The 25 T cell receptor beta chains below come from one sample, sequenced in a study of beta chain features in type 1 diabetes. Every bit of the isolated RNA underwent reverse transcription, so sequencing read expressed TCRB transcripts. Sequencing was performed with immunoSEQ multiplex PCR; in TCRdb, only in-frame clones are kept and a portion is missing. The sample shows roughly 160,000 clones, less than 10% of them seen only once. The study's findings and limits: TCRB CDR3 length was moderately but significantly reduced in all four CD4+ subsets of Type 1 diabetes patients.

Their antigen targets remain unknown. Sequenced input: central memory CD4+ T cells from blood. The receptors were gathered from a man aged 18 to 35 with type 1 diabetes.

The genes are TRBV7-9 and TRBJ2-5, with TRBD1 identical over 7 bases. Per the germline V gene, CDR1 is SEHNR and CDR2 is FQNEAQ (reference sequence). V lost 1 base, J lost 3 bases, and 2 bases stayed unmatched. The length of the CDR3 is 14 residues. The CDR3 spells CASSLGQGEETQYF. The CDR3 DNA reads TGTGCCAGCAGCTTAGGACAGGGCGAAGAGACCCAGTACTTC.

A few counts support this clone. V gene TRBV6-5 combines with J gene TRBJ2-7; 9 bases align to TRBD2. J gave up 0 bases and V 9 bases, and 6 bases lay outside the gene matches. This CDR3 is built from 14 residues. CDR1 is MNHEY, CDR2 SVGAGI, per germline. The CDR3, as DNA: TGTGCCAGTAGCGGGGGCCCCCTCTCCTACGAGCAGTACTTC. Its translation: CASSGGPLSYEQYF.

In its sample, this clone was seen a few times. This rearrangement joins TRBV28 to TRBJ2-3; a weak D match, TRBD1 (6 bases). The CDR3 consists of 15 residues. V lost 10 bases to trimming and J lost 1 base, with 18 bases between them. Germline CDR1 and CDR2: MDHEN and SYDVKM. In DNA form, the CDR3 reads TGTGCCAACTCGCCCAGGGGTGGGGGCACAGATACGCAGTATTTT. Its translation: CANSPRGGGTDTQYF.

The J gene is TRBJ2-2, the V gene TRBV9; perhaps TRBD1 as D (6 bases). Trimming stripped 4 bases from V and 7 bases from J, with 14 bases between. Germline V gene sequence: CDR1 SGDLS, CDR2 YYNGEE. This CDR3 contains 14 residues. CDR3 nucleotide sequence: TGTGCCAGCAGCCCTCAGGGGAACGGCGGGGAGCTGTTTTTT. Its protein is CASSPQGNGGELFF.

The V gene is TRBV5-1, the J gene TRBJ2-2; TRBD1 is a possible D gene (6 bases). Trimming pared 4 bases from V and 3 bases from J, leaving 16 bases between. CDR3 length: 16 residues. Germline V gives CDR1 SGHRS, CDR2 YFSETQ. This chain's CDR3 is CASSHSPGVDTGELFF. The CDR3 nucleotides are TGCGCCAGCAGCCATAGCCCAGGGGTCGACACCGGGGAGCTGTTTTTT.

This clone was seen only a few times. Other DNA sequences in this sample translate to the same CDR3. V usage is TRBV6-5 and J usage is TRBJ2-5; no clear D gene. V dropped 3 bases and J dropped 4 bases, with 9 bases sitting between them. Per the germline V gene, CDR1 is MNHEY and CDR2 is SVGAGI. The CDR3 covers 13 residues. The CDR3 DNA reads TGTGCCAGCAGTTATTTCCCGGGAGAGACCCAGTACTTC. Translation gives CASSYFPGETQYF.

The rearrangement uses TRBV4-1 and TRBJ2-5; 9 bases agree with TRBD2. J lost 4 bases, V lost 1 base, and 10 bases had no gene match. Germline CDR1 reads MGHRA; CDR2 reads YSYEKL. This CDR3 contains 17 residues. CDR3 region: CASSQVGFSGGRETQYF. In DNA form, the CDR3 reads TGCGCCAGCAGCCAAGTCGGATTTAGCGGGGGCAGAGAGACCCAGTACTTC.

V is TRBV5-5 and J is TRBJ1-2; no reliable D call. Trimming removed 0 bases from V and 8 bases from J, with 14 bases in between. The CDR3 is made up of 14 amino acids. The germline CDR1 and CDR2 sequences are SGHKS and YYEKEE (reference sequence). The CDR3 spells CASSLDLLPRGYTF. The DNA for the CDR3 is TGTGCCAGCAGCTTGGACCTCCTACCCCGAGGCTACACCTTC.

The CDR3: CASSFRLAGETQYF. The CDR3 bases are TGTGCCAGCAGCTTCAGACTAGCCGGAGAGACCCAGTACTTC. The chain links TRBV5-4 to TRBJ2-5, with 7 bases lining up with TRBD2. The CDR3 extends over 14 amino acids. V lost 2 bases, J lost 4 bases, and 5 bases stayed unmatched. The germline V gene encodes CDR1 SGHNT and CDR2 YYREEE (reference sequence).

This chain connects TRBV19 to TRBJ2-4; 9 bases align to TRBD1. The length of the CDR3 is 12 residues. The V gene end was trimmed by 6 bases and the J gene end by 7 bases; junction bases not matched to a gene: 1. Looked up from germline, CDR1 is LNHDA and CDR2 is SQIVND (reference sequence). The CDR3 is CASRDRGNIQYF. CDR3 in DNA: TGTGCCAGTAGAGACAGGGGGAACATTCAGTACTTC.

This clone came up a few times. The genes are TRBV10-3 and TRBJ2-7; D is possibly TRBD2 (6 bases). The germline gives CDR1 ENHRY, CDR2 SYGVKD. CDR3 length: 14 amino acids. With 6 bases removed from V and 3 bases from J, the gap between germline ends came to 15 bases. The DNA for the CDR3 is TGTGCCATCAGGCGGGACCCTGCGGTCTACGAGCAGTACTTC. Its translation is CAIRRDPAVYEQYF.

This sequence joins TRBV28 and TRBJ2-7; 7 bases map to TRBD1. Per germline, CDR1 MDHEN and CDR2 SYDVKM. The junction had 11 bases not matched to a gene; V was cut back by 7 bases and J by 5 bases. This CDR3 region has 14 residues. CDR3 nucleotides: TGTGCCAGCACCACCGGGCAGGGGGACAACGAGCAGTACTTC. Translation: CASTTGQGDNEQYF.

This clone was found many times. The gene calls are TRBV28 and TRBJ1-2; a weak D match, TRBD1 (5 bases). In germline, CDR1 is MDHEN, CDR2 SYDVKM. There are 11 residues in the CDR3. Trimming removed 7 bases from V and 8 bases from J, with 11 bases in between. The CDR3 region has the DNA TGTGCCAGCACCAGGGCCGGGGGCTACACCTTC. Translated: CASTRAGGYTF.

The chain has TRBV7-2 and TRBJ1-2, with 7 bases matching TRBD1. The CDR3 runs to 15 residues. CDR1 and CDR2 from the germline V gene are SGHTA and FQGNSA. V shed 2 bases, J shed 8 bases, and the junction held 11 bases outside the gene matches. DNA of the CDR3: TGTGCCAGCAGCTTATCAGGGGGGCGACGCGCGGGCTACACCTTC. Translated: CASSLSGGRRAGYTF. Full variable domain (outside the CDR3, taken from reference TRBV7-2 and TRBJ1-2): GAGVSQSPSNKVTEKGKDVELRCDPISGHTALYWYRQSLGQGLEFLIYFQGNSAPDKSGLPSDRFSAERTGGSVSTLTIQRTQQEDSAVYLCASSLSGGRRAGYTFGSGTRLTVV.

The table lists this clone with a few counts. The chain carries TRBV2 and TRBJ2-1, with 10 bases aligning to TRBD1. The ends lost 7 bases at V and 8 bases at J; junction bases unmatched: 5. In germline, CDR1 is SNHLY, CDR2 FYNNEI. This CDR3 has 13 residues. In DNA form, the CDR3 reads TGTGCCAGCACCCGGGACAGGGGCGATGAGCAGTTCTTC. This gives the protein CASTRDRGDEQFF.

This clone was detected a few times. The V and J genes are TRBV7-8 and TRBJ2-3; perhaps TRBD1 as D (5 bases). CDR1 is SGHVS, CDR2 FQNEAQ, per germline. The ends were cut back, 3 bases at V and 1 base at J, with 8 bases in the middle. CDR3 size: 14 residues. In nucleotides, the CDR3 is TGTGCCAGCAGCTTCATCAGGGGCACAGATACGCAGTATTTT. Its translation: CASSFIRGTDTQYF.

The chain is built from TRBV5-1 and TRBJ1-5; TRBD1 might be the D (6 bases). V was clipped by 4 bases and J by 1 base, with 12 bases between them. Germline V gene lookup returns CDR1 SGHRS and CDR2 YFSETQ. CDR3 length equals 15 residues. The CDR3 region is CASSEGGVSNQPQHF. Written as DNA, the CDR3 is TGCGCCAGCAGCGAAGGGGGTGTCAGCAATCAGCCCCAGCATTTT.

There are a few counts of this clone. This chain links TRBV7-2 with TRBJ1-5; 9 bases agree with TRBD1. The CDR3 contains 15 residues. After removal of 2 bases from V and 8 bases from J, the junction contained 7 bases not matched to a gene. Germline loops: CDR1 SGHTA, CDR2 FQGNSA. CDR3 DNA sequence: TGTGCCAGCAGCTTATCCGAGGGGACAGGGAAGCCCCAGCATTTT. Its protein product is CASSLSEGTGKPQHF.

This clone occurred a few times. The genes are TRBV6-5 and TRBJ2-6; the D is unclear. The CDR3 covers 15 residues. The V end was cut by 2 bases, the J end by 1 base, with 6 bases between. Germline V gene lookup returns CDR1 MNHEY and CDR2 SVGAGI. CDR3 sequence reads: CASSYQRSGANVLTF. As DNA, the CDR3 is TGTGCCAGCAGTTACCAACGGTCTGGGGCCAACGTCCTGACTTTC.

Only a few counts were recorded for this clone. The V gene is TRBV2, the J gene TRBJ2-7, with D possibly being TRBD1 (6 bases). The V gene lost 10 bases and the J gene lost 6 bases, with 10 bases spanning the gap. The CDR3 has 10 amino acids. Looked up from germline, CDR1 is SNHLY and CDR2 is FYNNEI. The CDR3, as DNA: TGTGCCACCGCGACAGGCGAGCAGTACTTC. Its protein is CATATGEQYF.

In its sample, this clone was seen many times. V and J are TRBV15 and TRBJ2-5; TRBD2 agrees at 10 bases. The V and J ends lost 0 bases and 7 bases, in that order; junction bases with no gene match: 8. The CDR3 spans 16 residues. Per the germline V gene, CDR1 is LNHNV and CDR2 is YYDKDF (reference sequence). The CDR3 protein is CATSRDLGLALATQYF. The CDR3 nucleotides are TGTGCCACCAGCAGAGATTTGGGACTAGCGCTTGCGACCCAGTACTTC.

V usage is TRBV5-4 and J usage is TRBJ2-1; possible D gene TRBD2, 6 bases. Germline V gene data show CDR1 as SGHNT and CDR2 as YYREEE (reference sequence). There are 13 residues in the CDR3. V was trimmed by 1 base and J by 8 bases, leaving 10 bases between them. CDR3 residues: CASSLSGGDEQFF. CDR3 DNA: TGTGCCAGCAGCTTGTCCGGGGGAGATGAGCAGTTCTTC.

This clone was counted a single time. V gene TRBV28 combines with J gene TRBJ1-1; D is unclear. Germline V gene data show CDR1 as MDHEN and CDR2 as SYDVKM. The ends were cut back, 6 bases at V and 11 bases at J, with 13 bases in the middle. This CDR3 is 11 amino acids long. In DNA, the CDR3 is TGTGCCAGCAGCGAGACAAGAACGGCTTTCTTT. Translated, it gives CASSETRTAFF.

This clone has a handful of counts. This sequence joins TRBV7-2 and TRBJ2-5; TRBD1 is a possible D gene (5 bases). CDR3 length: 16 amino acids. From germline, CDR1 is SGHTA and CDR2 FQGNSA. Trimming left V 2 bases short and J 5 bases short, with 18 bases between. The CDR3, as DNA: TGTGCCAGCAGCTTATTATCAGGACAATTTGGGGAGACCCAGTACTTC. Translated: CASSLLSGQFGETQYF. Full variable domain (outside the CDR3, taken from reference TRBV7-2 and TRBJ2-5): GAGVSQSPSNKVTEKGKDVELRCDPISGHTALYWYRQSLGQGLEFLIYFQGNSAPDKSGLPSDRFSAERTGGSVSTLTIQRTQQEDSAVYLCASSLLSGQFGETQYFGPGTRLLVL.

This sequence joins TRBV7-9 and TRBJ2-1, with 9 bases lining up with TRBD2. Trimming removed 3 bases from V and 8 bases from J; junction bases left unmatched: 11. This CDR3 spans 16 amino acids. Germline lookup yields CDR1 SEHNR and CDR2 FQNEAQ (reference sequence). The CDR3 loop reads CASSFPAGGIGDEQFF. In nucleotides, the CDR3 is TGTGCCAGCAGCTTCCCAGCGGGGGGTATAGGCGATGAGCAGTTCTTC.